The T cell receptor (beta chain) under discussion was sequenced for a study of regulatory T cells in long-lasting Graves disease (dated by TCRdb to the early 2020s). Concerning the study at large: Persistent Graves' disease was defined as antithyroid drug treatment for over 5 years with persistently positive TSH receptor autoantibodies. The study was conducted in China and was registered as a clinical trial. A total of around 35 samples underwent TCR sequencing: 13 from persistent and about 20 from newly diagnosed Graves' disease patients. Peripheral blood TCR sequencing and RNA sequencing compared persistent Graves' disease patients with newly diagnosed Graves' disease patients. Antithyroid drugs had been taken for roughly 10 years on average by persistent Graves' disease patients in the clinical cohort. Overall study results and their limits: Patients with persistent disease shared more public clonotypes (fewer than 3,000) than newly diagnosed patients did (approximately 1,000). Only peripheral blood was studied, because thyroid tissue, the primary lesion, was inaccessible. The small sample size was acknowledged by the authors as a limitation that may reduce accuracy. Sequencing and analysis were restricted to the TCR beta chain. Lower TCR Shannon entropy and fewer highly expanded clones were observed in persistent Graves' disease patients than in newly diagnosed patients, which suggested clonal expansion. Persistent disease showed preferential use of TRBV28, TRBJ1-2 and TRBJ2-5, whereas newly diagnosed disease favored TRBV20-1 and TRBJ2-1.

Deletion took 6 bases off V and 0 bases off J, with a span of 6 bases between the germline ends. The CDR3 goes from the cysteine to the phenylalanine over 12 residues. CDR3 DNA only is kept here, 36 bases in frame from base 1. The library was obtained by multiplex PCR. The sample was run on an Illumina HiSeq 4000. iRepertoire HTBI primers and Arm-PCR amplification of CDR3 regions were used to construct TCR beta libraries. Before sequencing, the PCR products went through gel purification. The source study handled its data this way. A total of roughly 67 TRBV and 14 TRBJ segments were identified across samples and were used for gene usage analysis of CDR3 amino acid clonotypes. Filtered high-quality paired reads were merged into contigs using COPE and FqMerger. BLAST was used to align contigs to IMGT TRBV, TRBD and TRBJ reference genes, with CDR3 defined following IMGT. Any clonotype with a frequency above 0.1% was classified as a highly expanded clone. Repertoire diversity was measured by Shannon entropy, and V-J evenness by the Gini coefficient. Clonotypes shared by more than one individual were considered public. TCRdb handled the public reads itself, with Q25 trimming in fastp and clone calling in MiXCR, and kept productive beta chains. Rows with one shared CDR3 protein collapse into an entry with the most common genes and DNA. What appears here as the V and J calls and clone size reflects TCRdb's work, not the paper's. This sample lists almost 350,000 distinct CDR3 sequences; roughly a fifth were detected once. 29% of the sample belongs to the ten largest clones.

Sample time point, as interpreted from the label and publication: persistent/refractory GD, antithyroid drugs over 5 years with positive TRAb. For both TCR sequencing and RNA sequencing, RNA was extracted from PBMCs using TRIzol. The diagnosis of Graves' disease followed American Thyroid Association guidelines. Patients were recruited from an endocrinology department in Xi'an, China. From each patient, approximately 9.9 milliliters of peripheral blood was collected into an EDTA anticoagulant tube. Ficoll Paque Plus density gradient separation was used to isolate PBMCs, and no additional T cell sorting was done. RNA quality was checked with an Agilent 2100 Bioanalyzer and agarose gel, and concentration with a NanoDrop 2000. With respect to this clonotype: Its antigen remains unidentified. Being one base from a much bigger clone, this may be a read error.

The source of this sequence is a female donor with Graves disease. Sequenced here: peripheral blood mononuclear cells (PBMCs), sampled when the disease was refractory, from a patient treated with antithyroid drugs. The chain was built from TRBV12-3 or TRBV12-4 and TRBJ2-7, with no reliable assignment of the D segment. The CDR3 here reads CASRTDSYEQYF. In nucleotides, the sequence is TGTGCCAGCAGGACGGACTCCTACGAGCAGTACTTC.